This T cell receptor beta chain was recorded in a study of T cell repertoires in cytomegalovirus infection. This CDR3 has 17 residues. V was clipped by 6 bases and J by 2 bases; unmatched bases: 9. TCRdb re-analysed the reads in MiXCR, keeping a single row per CDR3 protein. The sample holds hundreds of thousands of distinct CDR3 sequences, roughly 24% seen once. This receptor was taken from a human donor in good health (CMV status not recorded). Some clones in this sample may be carry-over from other donors' samples. This chain uses TRBV12-3 or TRBV12-4 with TRBJ2-2; 10 nucleotides line up with TRBD1. The sequencing input was CD8+ T cells from PBMCs. The CDR3 loop reads CASSSEGTGVNTGELFF. In DNA, the CDR3 is TGTGCCAGCAGCTCTGAGGGGACAGGGGTTAACACCGGGGAGCTGTTTTTT.